This entry concerns a single T cell receptor (beta chain). The antigen is not known. V shed 0 bases and J shed 6 bases, with 8 bases lying between them. The CDR3 spans 14 residues. Germline V lookup: CDR1 SGHAT, CDR2 FQNNGV. The record originates from a study of read filtering for tumor transcriptome and immune sequencing. Study details: Transcriptome libraries were built from DNase-treated RNA. Overall study findings and caveats: RNA-seq captured clonotypes less deeply and reliably than IR-seq. In IR-seq, single-read clonotypes were about 80% of clonotypes but approximately 3.5% of reads. Dropping single-read clonotypes raised IR-seq and RNA-seq shared-clonotype correlation.

From approximately 430 ng of RNA, a library with molecular barcoded alpha/delta and beta/gamma adaptors was made. Each CDR3 protein gets one entry after TCRdb re-called the reads with MiXCR. The data contain tens of thousands of distinct CDR3 sequences, approximately 17% of them singletons. This TCR derives from a donor over 35 with multiple myeloma. Material: a population of CD138-negative cells sorted from bone marrow. The genes are TRBV11-2 and TRBJ2-2; the D is unclear. This CDR3 reads CASSLDLSPGELFF. CDR3 coding DNA: TGTGCCAGCAGCTTAGATCTCAGCCCCGGGGAGCTGTTTTTT.